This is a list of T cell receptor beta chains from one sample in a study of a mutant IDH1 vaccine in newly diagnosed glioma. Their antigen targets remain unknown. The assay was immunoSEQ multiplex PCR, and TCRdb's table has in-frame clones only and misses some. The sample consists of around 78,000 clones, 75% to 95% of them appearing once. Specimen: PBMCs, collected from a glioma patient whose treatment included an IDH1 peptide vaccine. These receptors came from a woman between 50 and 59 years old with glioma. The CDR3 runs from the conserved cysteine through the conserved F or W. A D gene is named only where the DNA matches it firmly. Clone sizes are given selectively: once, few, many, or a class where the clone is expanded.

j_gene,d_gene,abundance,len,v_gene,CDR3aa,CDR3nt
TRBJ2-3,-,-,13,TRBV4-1,CASSQGLTDTQYF,TGCGCCAGCAGCCAAGGACTCACAGATACGCAGTATTTT
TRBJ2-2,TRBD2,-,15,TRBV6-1,CASNGAGGNTGELFF,TGTGCCAGCAATGGAGCGGGAGGTAACACCGGGGAGCTGTTTTTT
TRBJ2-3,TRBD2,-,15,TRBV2,CASRPGLAGLRTQYF,TGTGCCAGCAGGCCGGGACTAGCGGGGTTAAGGACGCAGTATTTT
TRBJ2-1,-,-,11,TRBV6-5,CASSYTREQFF,TGTGCCAGCAGTTACACCCGTGAGCAGTTCTTC
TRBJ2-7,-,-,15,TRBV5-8,CASSLGGEGLYEQYF,TGTGCCAGCAGCTTGGGGGGAGAGGGACTCTACGAGCAGTACTTC
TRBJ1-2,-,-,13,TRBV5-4,CASSLLDNYGYTF,TGTGCCAGCAGCTTGCTGGACAACTATGGCTACACCTTC
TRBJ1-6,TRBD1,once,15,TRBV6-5,CASRRQGDYNSPLHF,TGTGCCAGCAGGCGACAGGGGGACTATAATTCACCCCTCCACTTT
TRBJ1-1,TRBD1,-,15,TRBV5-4,CASSLETGVNTEAFF,TGTGCCAGCAGCTTGGAGACAGGGGTAAACACTGAAGCTTTCTTT
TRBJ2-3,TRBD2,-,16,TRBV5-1,CASSRGTSDSTDTQYF,TGCGCCAGCAGCCGGGGGACTAGCGACTCCACAGATACGCAGTATTTT
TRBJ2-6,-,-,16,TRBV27,CASSLFGVSGANVLTF,TGTGCCAGCAGTTTATTCGGGGTCTCTGGGGCCAACGTCCTGACTTTC
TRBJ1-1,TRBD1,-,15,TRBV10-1,CASSYTRTGGTEAFF,TGCGCCAGCAGCTATACCCGGACAGGGGGCACTGAAGCTTTCTTT
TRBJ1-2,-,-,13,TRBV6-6,CASSSDGNYGYTF,TGTGCCAGCAGTTCAGACGGAAACTATGGCTACACCTTC
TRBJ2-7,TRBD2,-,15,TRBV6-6,CASSYSASGSYEQYF,TGTGCCAGCAGTTACTCTGCTAGCGGCTCCTACGAGCAGTACTTC
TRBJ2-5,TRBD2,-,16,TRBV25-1,CASSGGGEALFETQYF,TGTGCCAGCAGTGGGGGGGGTGAGGCCCTATTCGAGACCCAGTACTTC
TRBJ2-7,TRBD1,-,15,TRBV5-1,CASRPGRTGHDEQYF,TGCGCCAGCCGCCCGGGGAGGACAGGGCATGACGAGCAGTACTTC
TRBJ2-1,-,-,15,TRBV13,CASSAIWSPVYEQFF,TGTGCCAGCAGCGCCATATGGTCCCCCGTCTATGAGCAGTTCTTC
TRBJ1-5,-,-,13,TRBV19,CASSIARNQPQHF,TGTGCCAGTAGTATAGCGAGGAATCAGCCCCAGCATTTT
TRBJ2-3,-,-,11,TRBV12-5,CASGLSDTQYF,TGTGCTAGTGGTTTGTCAGATACGCAGTATTTT
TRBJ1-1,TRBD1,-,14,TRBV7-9,CASRSDRGRAEAFF,TGTGCCAGCAGATCCGACAGGGGGCGCGCTGAAGCTTTCTTT
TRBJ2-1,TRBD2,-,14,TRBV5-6,CATALAGLVNEQFF,TGTGCCACCGCCCTAGCGGGATTGGTCAATGAGCAGTTCTTC
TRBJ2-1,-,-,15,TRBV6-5,CASSISGYSYNEQFF,TGTGCCAGCAGTATTAGCGGCTACTCCTACAATGAGCAGTTCTTC
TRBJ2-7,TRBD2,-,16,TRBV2,CATQGGLLAGGYEQYF,TGTGCCACCCAGGGGGGGCTTCTAGCGGGAGGCTACGAGCAGTACTTC
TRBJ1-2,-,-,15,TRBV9,CASSASGGGYYGYTF,TGTGCCAGCAGCGCCTCGGGGGGCGGATACTATGGCTACACCTTC
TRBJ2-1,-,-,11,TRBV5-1,CASSLVAEQFF,TGCGCCAGCAGCTTGGTAGCGGAGCAGTTCTTC
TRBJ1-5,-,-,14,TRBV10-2,CASKEGGYYQPQHF,TGCGCCAGCAAGGAGGGGGGGTACTATCAGCCCCAGCATTTT
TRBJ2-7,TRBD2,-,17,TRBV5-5,CASSPRGGGGSSYEQYF,TGTGCCAGCAGCCCCCGGGGGGGAGGAGGGTCCTCCTACGAGCAGTACTTC
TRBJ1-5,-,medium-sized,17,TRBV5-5,CASSPGSLDLGNQPQHF,TGTGCCAGCAGCCCAGGGTCGCTAGATCTGGGCAATCAGCCCCAGCATTTT
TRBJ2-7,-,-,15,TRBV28,CASSLGPPGRYEQYF,TGTGCCAGCAGTCTTGGCCCTCCGGGGCGATACGAGCAGTACTTC
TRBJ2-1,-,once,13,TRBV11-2,CASSLASYNEQFF,TGTGCCAGCAGCTTAGCTTCCTACAATGAGCAGTTCTTC
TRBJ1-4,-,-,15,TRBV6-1,CASSEKQGPREKLFF,TGTGCCAGCAGTGAGAAACAGGGTCCGCGTGAAAAACTGTTTTTT
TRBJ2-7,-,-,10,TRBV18,CASAGYEQYF,TGTGCCAGTGCAGGCTACGAGCAGTACTTC